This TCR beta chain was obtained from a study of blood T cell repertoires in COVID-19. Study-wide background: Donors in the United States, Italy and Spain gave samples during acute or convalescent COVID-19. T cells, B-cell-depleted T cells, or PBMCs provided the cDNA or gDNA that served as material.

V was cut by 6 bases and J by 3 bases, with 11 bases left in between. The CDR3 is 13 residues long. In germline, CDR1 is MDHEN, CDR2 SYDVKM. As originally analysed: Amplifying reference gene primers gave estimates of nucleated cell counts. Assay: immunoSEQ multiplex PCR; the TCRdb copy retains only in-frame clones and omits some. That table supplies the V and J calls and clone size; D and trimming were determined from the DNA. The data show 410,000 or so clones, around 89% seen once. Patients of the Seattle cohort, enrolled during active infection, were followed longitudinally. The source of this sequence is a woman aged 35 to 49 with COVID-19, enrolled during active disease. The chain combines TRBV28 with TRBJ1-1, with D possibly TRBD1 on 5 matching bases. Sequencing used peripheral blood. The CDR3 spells CASSPPGDTEAFF. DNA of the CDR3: TGTGCCAGCAGCCCCCCGGGGGACACTGAAGCTTTCTTT.